The rows below give T cell receptor beta chains drawn from one sample of a study of vaccination and CD4 T cells after COVID-19. TCRdb used MiXCR to reprocess the PCR reads, holding one entry per CDR3 protein. This repertoire shows several thousand distinct CDR3 sequences, roughly 29% found once; its top ten account for approximately 30%. These TCRs' antigens remain unknown. The specimen was CD4+ T cells from blood, cultured in vitro. The receptors stem from a human donor in good health. Both conserved end residues are part of each CDR3. D genes are given only for firm matches. Clone size, where shown, is once, few, many, or a class for clones that have expanded.

cdr3_nt | cdr3_aa | clone_size | d_call | j_call | v_call
TGTGCCAGCAGCTTAGGAGGGGGAGGCTCACCCCTCCACTTT | CASSLGGGGSPLHF | - | - | TRBJ1-6 | TRBV11-1
TGTGCCAGCAGCAGCAGCTCTGGGGCCAACGTCCTGACTTTC | CASSSSSGANVLTF | - | - | TRBJ2-6 | TRBV27
TGTGCCAGCAGTGCGTTGGCTACAGGGATTTCCAATCAGCCCCAGCATTTT | CASSALATGISNQPQHF | - | - | TRBJ1-5 | TRBV6-1
TGTGCCAGCAGCTTAGGGTCCCTAGGGACTAGCGGGTCCTATGAGCAGTTCTTC | CASSLGSLGTSGSYEQFF | - | TRBD2 | TRBJ2-1 | TRBV7-8
TGTGCCAGCAGCCCCCTTGAAAGGGGTGATGGCTACACCTTC | CASSPLERGDGYTF | few | - | TRBJ1-2 | TRBV7-8
TGCAGTGCTAGAGTGGACCCAAGAAAATACGAGCAGTACTTC | CSARVDPRKYEQYF | - | - | TRBJ2-7 | TRBV20-1
TGTGCCAGTAGTATAACACAGACCTATTCACCCCTCCACTTT | CASSITQTYSPLHF | few | - | TRBJ1-6 | TRBV19
TGTGCCAGCTTCCCGAGGACGAACACTGAAGCTTTCTTT | CASFPRTNTEAFF | - | - | TRBJ1-1 | TRBV12-3/TRBV12-4
TGTGCCAGCAGCTTAATAGATCGTAGGAGGACTGAAGCTTTCTTT | CASSLIDRRRTEAFF | - | - | TRBJ1-1 | TRBV7-9
TGTGCCAGCAGCACCGACAGGGGCTACGAGCAGTACTTC | CASSTDRGYEQYF | - | TRBD1 | TRBJ2-7 | TRBV11-2
TGTGCCAGCGGGAGGGATCAGCCCCAGCATTTT | CASGRDQPQHF | - | - | TRBJ1-5 | TRBV6-1
TGTGCCAGCAGCTTGGGCAAGCGGATGGACATTCAGTACTTC | CASSLGKRMDIQYF | - | - | TRBJ2-4 | TRBV5-8
TGTGCCAGCAGGCCCCCATCCTCGGGTTATAATTCACCCCTCCACTTT | CASRPPSSGYNSPLHF | - | - | TRBJ1-6 | TRBV6-1
TGTGCCAGCAGCTTAGCAGAAGCTTTCCACGAGCAGTACTTC | CASSLAEAFHEQYF | - | - | TRBJ2-7 | TRBV7-8
TGCAGCGCTCTAGCGGGGGCGTACAATGAGCAGTTCTTC | CSALAGAYNEQFF | - | TRBD2 | TRBJ2-1 | TRBV29-1
TGCAGTGTCCTCGGACAGGGTAATCAGCCCCAGCATTTT | CSVLGQGNQPQHF | few | TRBD1 | TRBJ1-5 | TRBV20-1
TGTGCAAGTCGCTTTAATATGAGGAGAAGGGAGACCCAGTACTTC | CASRFNMRRRETQYF | - | - | TRBJ2-5 | TRBV12-2
TGCGCCAGCAGCCCAGGACAGGGAGACCAGCCCCAGCATTTT | CASSPGQGDQPQHF | - | TRBD1 | TRBJ1-5 | TRBV10-2
TGTGCCAGCAGTTACTCAACGGTCACCCCGGGGTATGGCTACACCTTC | CASSYSTVTPGYGYTF | few | - | TRBJ1-2 | TRBV6-5
TGTGCCAGTACCCAGACGGGGTTGCATCAGCCCCAGCATTTT | CASTQTGLHQPQHF | few | - | TRBJ1-5 | TRBV19
TGTGCCAGCAGCTGGACAGAGACCCAGTACTTC | CASSWTETQYF | medium-sized | - | TRBJ2-5 | TRBV7-8
TGTGCCAGCAGTCCTCGGACAGTCATGAACACTGAAGCTTTCTTT | CASSPRTVMNTEAFF | - | - | TRBJ1-1 | TRBV25-1
TGTGCCATCAGTGAGTCTTCGTACGAGCAGTACTTC | CAISESSYEQYF | - | - | TRBJ2-7 | TRBV10-3
TGTGCCAGCAGCCCCGGGACATCTGGAAACACCATATATTTT | CASSPGTSGNTIYF | few | - | TRBJ1-3 | TRBV7-6
TGCAGTGCTAGAGATCATAGACACGAGCAGTACTTC | CSARDHRHEQYF | - | - | TRBJ2-7 | TRBV20-1
TGTGCCAGTAGCCAGGACAGGGGGCGGACCGGGGAGCTGTTTTTT | CASSQDRGRTGELFF | few | TRBD1 | TRBJ2-2 | TRBV19
TGTGCCAGCAGTCCTACCTTCGCGGGGGGCCCTCTGAATGAGCAGTTCTTC | CASSPTFAGGPLNEQFF | - | TRBD2 | TRBJ2-1 | TRBV7-3
TGCAGCGCCCGAGATCAGCAGGGCGTAAGAAAAGCTTTCTTT | CSARDQQGVRKAFF | few | - | TRBJ1-1 | TRBV29-1
TGTGCCAGCAGCTCTCCGGGACAGGGCGATGGCTACACCTTC | CASSSPGQGDGYTF | - | TRBD1 | TRBJ1-2 | TRBV5-6
TGCAGTGCTAGCCTACAGGGGAACGGTGGCACTGAAGCTTTCTTT | CSASLQGNGGTEAFF | few | TRBD1 | TRBJ1-1 | TRBV20-1
TGTGCCATCACTGGGGGGCTGAATCAGCCCCAGCATTTT | CAITGGLNQPQHF | medium-sized | - | TRBJ1-5 | TRBV10-3
TGCAGTGCTTGGACTAGCGGGGGGGGAATGCGTGAGCAGTTCTTC | CSAWTSGGGMREQFF | few | TRBD2 | TRBJ2-1 | TRBV20-1
TGTGCCAGTAGTCAGGTGAGTTGGAACACTGAAGCTTTCTTT | CASSQVSWNTEAFF | few | - | TRBJ1-1 | TRBV19
TGTGCCAGCATTACCCTCGCGGGACAGGGCTCTGAAGCTTTCTTT | CASITLAGQGSEAFF | few | TRBD1 | TRBJ1-1 | TRBV6-1
TGTGCCATCAGTGATTTTACGGCCCAAGAGACCCAGTACTTC | CAISDFTAQETQYF | few | - | TRBJ2-5 | TRBV10-3
TGCAGTGCTAGCACGAAACCGGGGGCTACTAACTATGGCTACACCTTC | CSASTKPGATNYGYTF | few | - | TRBJ1-2 | TRBV20-1
TGCAGTGCTAGAGAAGGCAATGGGAACACTGAAGCTTTCTTT | CSAREGNGNTEAFF | - | - | TRBJ1-1 | TRBV20-1
TGTGCCAGCTCACCGTACCAAGAGACCCAGTACTTC | CASSPYQETQYF | - | - | TRBJ2-5 | TRBV18
TGTGCCAGTAGTTGGACAGGGGGCCTCTACTACGAGCAGTACTTC | CASSWTGGLYYEQYF | - | TRBD1 | TRBJ2-7 | TRBV19